This TCR beta chain derives from a study of blood T cell repertoires in COVID-19. Background on the study: PBMCs, B-cell-depleted T cells, or T cells provided the cDNA or gDNA that made up the material.

The CDR3 covers 14 residues. Germline CDR1 is LGHNA and CDR2 is YNFKEQ. The V gene lost 0 bases and the J gene lost 10 bases, with 10 bases spanning the gap. As handled by the study authors: Estimated nucleated cell counts came from reference gene primer amplification. Generated by immunoSEQ multiplex PCR, the TCRdb table keeps only in-frame clones and is missing some. D and trimming were read from the DNA, whereas the V and J calls and clone size are those reported in that table. The table records about 300,000 clones, nearly 90% of them present only once. Which cohort a participant joined came from the clinical history participants gave. Two negative PCRs, clearance, or symptom resolution characterized the recovered Cohort 3 donors.

The sequenced sample consisted of PBMCs or T cells enriched from blood (not recorded which). This receptor was taken from a woman aged 30 to 39 who had recovered from COVID-19. The chain couples TRBV4-2 to TRBJ1-6; D unclear. CDR3 region: CASSQDLGASPLHF. Here the CDR3 DNA reads TGTGCCAGCAGCCAAGATCTAGGAGCATCACCCCTCCACTTT.